One TCR beta chain is described in this entry. A multiplex PCR was run with 60 Vbeta primers and 13 Jbeta primers. Repertoires were generated with immunoSEQ multiplex PCR, while TCRdb's copy carries only in-frame clones and drops some. The sample lists some 190,000 clones; over 60% were seen once. The germline CDR1 and CDR2 sequences are SEHNR and FQNEAQ (reference sequence). The length of the CDR3 is 12 residues. Between the trimmed V and J ends, which lost 3 bases and 5 bases, there was a span of 7 bases. The sample originates from a study of cytomegalovirus exposure and HLA in healthy donors. The sequencing sample was made of PBMCs. V and J are TRBV7-9 and TRBJ1-2; possible D gene TRBD1, 5 bases. This TCR was sampled from a man aged 25-45 years in good health and CMV-seropositive. CDR3 protein: CASSFRAYGYTF. CDR3 coding DNA: TGTGCCAGCAGCTTCAGGGCATATGGCTACACCTTC.